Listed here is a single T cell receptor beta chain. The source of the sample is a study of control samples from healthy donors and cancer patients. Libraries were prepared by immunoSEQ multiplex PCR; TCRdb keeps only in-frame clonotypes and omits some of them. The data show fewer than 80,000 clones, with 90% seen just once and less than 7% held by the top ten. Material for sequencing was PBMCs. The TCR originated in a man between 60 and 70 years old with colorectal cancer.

CDR3 bases: TGTGCCAGTCAATCGGGGTTGAGCTCTGGAAACACCATATATTTT. Translating gives CASQSGLSSGNTIYF. This chain uses TRBV19 with TRBJ1-3; D gene unclear. CDR1 and CDR2 from the germline V gene are LNHDA and SQIVND (reference sequence). With 8 bases removed from V and 0 bases from J, the gap between germline ends came to 14 bases. CDR3 length: 15 residues.